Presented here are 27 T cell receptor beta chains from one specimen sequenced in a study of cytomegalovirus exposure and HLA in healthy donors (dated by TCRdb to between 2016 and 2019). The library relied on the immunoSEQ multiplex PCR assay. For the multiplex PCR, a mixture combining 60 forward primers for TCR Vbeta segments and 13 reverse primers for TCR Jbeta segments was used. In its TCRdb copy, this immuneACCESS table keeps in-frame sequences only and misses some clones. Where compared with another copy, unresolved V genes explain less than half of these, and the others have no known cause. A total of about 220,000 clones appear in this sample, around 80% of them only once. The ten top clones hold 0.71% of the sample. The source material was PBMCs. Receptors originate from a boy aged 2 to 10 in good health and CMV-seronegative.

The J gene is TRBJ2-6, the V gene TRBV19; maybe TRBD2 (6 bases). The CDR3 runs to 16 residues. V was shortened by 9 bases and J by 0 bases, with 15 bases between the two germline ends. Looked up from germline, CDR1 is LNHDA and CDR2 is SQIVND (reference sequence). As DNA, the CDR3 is TGTGCCAGCTCCGGGACTTACCTCTCTGGGGCCAACGTCCTGACTTTC. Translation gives CASSGTYLSGANVLTF.

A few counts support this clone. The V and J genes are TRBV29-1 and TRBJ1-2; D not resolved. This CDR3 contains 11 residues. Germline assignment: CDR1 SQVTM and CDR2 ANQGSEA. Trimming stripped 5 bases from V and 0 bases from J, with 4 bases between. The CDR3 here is CSVTANYGYTF. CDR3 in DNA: TGCAGCGTTACGGCTAACTATGGCTACACCTTC. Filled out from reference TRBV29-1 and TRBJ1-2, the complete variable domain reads SAVISQKPSRDICQRGTSLTIQCQVDSQVTMMFWYRQQPGQSLTLIATANQGSEATYESGFVIDKFPISRPNLTFSTLTVSNMSPEDSSIYLCSVTANYGYTFGSGTRLTVV.

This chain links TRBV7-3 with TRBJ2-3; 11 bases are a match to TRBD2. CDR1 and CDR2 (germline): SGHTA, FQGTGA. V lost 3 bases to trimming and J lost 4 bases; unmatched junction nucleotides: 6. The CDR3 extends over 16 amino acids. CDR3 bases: TGTGCCAGCAGCTTGATAGGGACTAGCGGCGCAGATACGCAGTATTTT. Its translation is CASSLIGTSGADTQYF.

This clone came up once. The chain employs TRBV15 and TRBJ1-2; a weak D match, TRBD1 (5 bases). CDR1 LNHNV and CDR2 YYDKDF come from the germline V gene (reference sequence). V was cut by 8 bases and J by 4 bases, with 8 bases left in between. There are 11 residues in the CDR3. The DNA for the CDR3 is TGTGCCACCTTAGACAGCTATGGCTACACCTTC. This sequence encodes CATLDSYGYTF.

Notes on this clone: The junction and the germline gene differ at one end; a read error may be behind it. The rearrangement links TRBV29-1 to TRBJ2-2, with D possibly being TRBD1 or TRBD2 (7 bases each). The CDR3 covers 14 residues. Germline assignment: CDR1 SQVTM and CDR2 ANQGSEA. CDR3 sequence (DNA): TGCAGCGTCGAAGGGAGGGGGCTTGACGGGGAGCTGTTTTTT. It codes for CSVEGRGLDGELFF.

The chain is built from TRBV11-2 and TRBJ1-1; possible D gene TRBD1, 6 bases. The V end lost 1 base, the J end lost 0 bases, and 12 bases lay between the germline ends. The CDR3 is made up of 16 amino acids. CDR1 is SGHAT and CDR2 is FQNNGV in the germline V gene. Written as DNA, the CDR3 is TGTGCCAGCAGCTTAGTAAGCGCAGGGGTGAACACTGAAGCTTTCTTT. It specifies CASSLVSAGVNTEAFF. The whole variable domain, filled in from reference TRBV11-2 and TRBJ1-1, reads EAGVAQSPRYKIIEKRQSVAFWCNPISGHATLYWYQQILGQGPKLLIQFQNNGVVDDSQLPKDRFSAERLKGVDSTLKIQPAKLEDSAVYLCASSLVSAGVNTEAFFGQGTRLTVV.

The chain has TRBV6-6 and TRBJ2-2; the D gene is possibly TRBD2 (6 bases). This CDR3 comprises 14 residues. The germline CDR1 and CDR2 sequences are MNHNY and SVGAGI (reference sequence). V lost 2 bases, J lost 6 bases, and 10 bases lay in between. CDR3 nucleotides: TGTGCCAGCAGTTACGGGGGGTCAGCCGGGGAGCTGTTTTTT. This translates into CASSYGGSAGELFF.

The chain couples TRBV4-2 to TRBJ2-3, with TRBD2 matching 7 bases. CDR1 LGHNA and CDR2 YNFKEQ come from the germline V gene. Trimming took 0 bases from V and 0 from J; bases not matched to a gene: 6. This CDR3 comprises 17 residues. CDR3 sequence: CASSQEILAASTDTQYF. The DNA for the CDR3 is TGTGCCAGCAGCCAAGAAATCCTAGCGGCTAGCACAGATACGCAGTATTTT.

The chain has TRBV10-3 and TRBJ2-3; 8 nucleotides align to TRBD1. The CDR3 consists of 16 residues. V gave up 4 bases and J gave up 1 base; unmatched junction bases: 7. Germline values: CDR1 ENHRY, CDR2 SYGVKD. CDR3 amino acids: CAISGRQGLGTDTQYF. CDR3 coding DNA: TGTGCCATCAGTGGGAGACAGGGGTTAGGCACAGATACGCAGTATTTT.

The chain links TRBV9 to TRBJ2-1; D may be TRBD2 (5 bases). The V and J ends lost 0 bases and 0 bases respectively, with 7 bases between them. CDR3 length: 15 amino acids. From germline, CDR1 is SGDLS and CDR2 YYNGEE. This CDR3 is CASSVEEDSYNEQFF. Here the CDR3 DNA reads TGTGCCAGCAGCGTAGAGGAGGACTCCTACAATGAGCAGTTCTTC.

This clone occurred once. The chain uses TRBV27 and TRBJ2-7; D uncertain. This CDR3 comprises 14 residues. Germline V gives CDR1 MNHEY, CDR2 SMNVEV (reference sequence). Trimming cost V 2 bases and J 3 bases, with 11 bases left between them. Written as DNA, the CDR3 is TGTGCCAGCAGTTTAATGGGCAGCTACTACGAGCAGTACTTC. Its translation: CASSLMGSYYEQYF.

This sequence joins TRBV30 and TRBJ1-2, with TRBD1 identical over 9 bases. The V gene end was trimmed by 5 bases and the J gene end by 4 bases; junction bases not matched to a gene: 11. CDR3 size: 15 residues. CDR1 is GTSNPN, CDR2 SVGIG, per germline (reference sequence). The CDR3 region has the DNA TGTGCCTGGTATCCGGGACAGGGCCTTTTCTATGGCTACACCTTC. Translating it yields CAWYPGQGLFYGYTF. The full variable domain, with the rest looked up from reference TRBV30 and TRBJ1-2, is SQTIHQWPATLVQPVGSPLSLECTVEGTSNPNLYWYRQAAGRGLQLLFYSVGIGQISSEVPQNLSASRPQDRQFILSSKKLLLSDSGFYLCAWYPGQGLFYGYTFGSGTRLTVV.

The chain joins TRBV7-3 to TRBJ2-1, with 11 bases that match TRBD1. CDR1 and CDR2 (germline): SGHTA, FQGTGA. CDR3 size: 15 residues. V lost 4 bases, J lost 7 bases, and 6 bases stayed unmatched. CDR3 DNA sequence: TGTGCCAGCAGCTATGGACAGGGGGCAGGAAATGAGCAGTTCTTC. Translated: CASSYGQGAGNEQFF. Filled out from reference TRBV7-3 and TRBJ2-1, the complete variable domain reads GAGVSQTPSNKVTEKGKYVELRCDPISGHTALYWYRQSLGQGPEFLIYFQGTGAADDSGLPNDRFFAVRPEGSVSTLKIQRTERGDSAVYLCASSYGQGAGNEQFFGPGTRLTVL.

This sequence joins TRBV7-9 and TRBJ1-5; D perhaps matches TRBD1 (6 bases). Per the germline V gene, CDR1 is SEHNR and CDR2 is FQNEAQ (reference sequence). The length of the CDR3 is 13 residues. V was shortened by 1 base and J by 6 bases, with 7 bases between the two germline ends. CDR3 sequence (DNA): TGTGCCAGCAGCTTAGAAGGGGGTCAGCCCCAGCATTTT. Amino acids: CASSLEGGQPQHF.

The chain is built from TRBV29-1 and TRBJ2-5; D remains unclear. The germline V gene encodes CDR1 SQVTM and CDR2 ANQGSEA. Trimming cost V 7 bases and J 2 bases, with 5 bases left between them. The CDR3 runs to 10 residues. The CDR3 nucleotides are TGCAGCGGACTTCAAGAGACCCAGTACTTC. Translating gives CSGLQETQYF.

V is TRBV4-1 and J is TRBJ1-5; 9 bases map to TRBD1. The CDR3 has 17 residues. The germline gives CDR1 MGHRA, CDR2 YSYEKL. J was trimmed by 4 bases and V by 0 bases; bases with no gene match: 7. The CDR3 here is CASSQDSGTGHNQPQHF. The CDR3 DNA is TGCGCCAGCAGCCAAGACTCCGGGACAGGGCATAATCAGCCCCAGCATTTT.

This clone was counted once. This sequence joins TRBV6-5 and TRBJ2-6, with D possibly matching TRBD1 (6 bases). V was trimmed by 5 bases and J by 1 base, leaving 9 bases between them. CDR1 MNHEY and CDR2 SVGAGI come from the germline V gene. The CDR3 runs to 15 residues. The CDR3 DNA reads TGTGCCAGCAGTCTCGGACAGTCTGGGGCCAACGTCCTGACTTTC. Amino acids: CASSLGQSGANVLTF.

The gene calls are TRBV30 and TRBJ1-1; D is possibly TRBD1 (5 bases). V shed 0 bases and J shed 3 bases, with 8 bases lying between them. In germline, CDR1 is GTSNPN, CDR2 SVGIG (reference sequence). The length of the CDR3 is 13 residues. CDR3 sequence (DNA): TGTGCCTGGAGTGTAACAGGCTACACTGAAGCTTTCTTT. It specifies CAWSVTGYTEAFF.

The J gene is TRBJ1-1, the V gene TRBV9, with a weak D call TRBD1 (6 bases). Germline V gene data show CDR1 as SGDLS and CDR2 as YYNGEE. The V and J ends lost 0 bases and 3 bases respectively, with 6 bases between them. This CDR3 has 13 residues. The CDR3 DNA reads TGTGCCAGCAGCGTAGGGACAGACACTGAAGCTTTCTTT. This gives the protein CASSVGTDTEAFF.

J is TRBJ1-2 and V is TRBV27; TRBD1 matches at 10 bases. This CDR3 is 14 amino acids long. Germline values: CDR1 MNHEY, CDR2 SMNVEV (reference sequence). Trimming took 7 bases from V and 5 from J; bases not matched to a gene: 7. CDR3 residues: CASKTGTGVYGYTF. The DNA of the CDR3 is TGTGCCAGCAAAACCGGGACAGGGGTATATGGCTACACCTTC.

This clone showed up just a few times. CDR3 region: CAISEPGTSGSYEQFF. In DNA form, the CDR3 reads TGTGCCATCAGTGAGCCCGGGACTAGCGGGAGTTATGAGCAGTTCTTC. The rearrangement joins TRBV10-3 to TRBJ2-1, with TRBD2 matching 14 bases. Germline values: CDR1 ENHRY, CDR2 SYGVKD. The CDR3 covers 16 residues. V was pared by 2 bases and J by 8 bases, with 5 bases of the junction left unmatched.

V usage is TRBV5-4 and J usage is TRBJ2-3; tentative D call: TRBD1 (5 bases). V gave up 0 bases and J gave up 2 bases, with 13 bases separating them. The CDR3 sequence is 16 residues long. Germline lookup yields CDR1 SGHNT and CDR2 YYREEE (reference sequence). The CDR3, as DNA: TGTGCCAGCAGCTTGGAGTGGGGCGGCTCCACAGATACGCAGTATTTT. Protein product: CASSLEWGGSTDTQYF.

The CDR3: CASSFPQGGNTEAFF. The CDR3 nucleotides are TGTGCCAGCAGTTTCCCCCAAGGGGGCAACACTGAAGCTTTCTTT. The chain is built from TRBV6-1 and TRBJ1-1; 7 nucleotides line up with TRBD1. Germline CDR1 MNHNS, CDR2 SASEGT. Trimming took 5 bases from V and 2 from J; bases not matched to a gene: 8. This CDR3 is built from 15 residues.

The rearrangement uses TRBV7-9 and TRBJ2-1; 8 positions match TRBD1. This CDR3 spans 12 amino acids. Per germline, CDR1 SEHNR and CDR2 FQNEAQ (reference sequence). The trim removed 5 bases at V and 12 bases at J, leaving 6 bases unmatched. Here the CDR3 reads CASSPAGGAQFF. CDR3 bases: TGTGCCAGCAGCCCGGCAGGGGGCGCGCAGTTCTTC.

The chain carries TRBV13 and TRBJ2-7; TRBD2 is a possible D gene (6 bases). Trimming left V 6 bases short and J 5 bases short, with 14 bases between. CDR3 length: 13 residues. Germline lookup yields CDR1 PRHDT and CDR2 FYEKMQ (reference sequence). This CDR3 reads CASRLSGSHEQYF. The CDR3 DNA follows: TGTGCCAGCAGGTTAAGCGGGTCTCACGAGCAGTACTTC.

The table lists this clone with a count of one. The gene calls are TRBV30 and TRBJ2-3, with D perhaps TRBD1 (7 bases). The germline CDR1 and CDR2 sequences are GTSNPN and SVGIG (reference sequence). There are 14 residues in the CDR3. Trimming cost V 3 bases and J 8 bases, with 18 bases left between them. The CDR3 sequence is CAWSRGAGGGTQYF. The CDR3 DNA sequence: TGTGCCTGGAGCCGGGGAGCAGGGGGAGGTACGCAGTATTTT.

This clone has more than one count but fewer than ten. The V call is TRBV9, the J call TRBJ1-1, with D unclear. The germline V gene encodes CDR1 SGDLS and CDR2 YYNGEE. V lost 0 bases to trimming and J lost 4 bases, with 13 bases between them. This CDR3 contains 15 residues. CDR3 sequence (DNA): TGTGCCAGCAGCGTAGTACAGCGGGGATCCACTGAAGCTTTCTTT. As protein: CASSVVQRGSTEAFF.